These 2 T cell receptor beta chains were sequenced from one sample in a study of T cell clones after liver transplantation. Here immunoSEQ multiplex PCR was the method, and the copy in TCRdb shows in-frame clones only, minus some. The sample lists 80,000 or so clones; roughly 80% were seen once. The sample was CD4+ T cells from blood, taken 45 to 46 months after liver transplant. These receptors were taken from a human patient who received a liver transplant. Some T cells could come from the graft donor.

V usage is TRBV5-8 and J usage is TRBJ1-2; unclear D gene. Germline CDR1 SGHTS, CDR2 YDEGEE. The CDR3 consists of 13 residues. The ends were cut back, 4 bases at V and 8 bases at J, with 15 bases in the middle. The CDR3 nucleotides read TGTGCCAGCAGCCCAATACGGAACTCCGGCTACACCTTC. It encodes CASSPIRNSGYTF. Full variable domain (remainder filled in from reference TRBV5-8 and TRBJ1-2): EAGVTQSPTHLIKTRGQQATLRCSPISGHTSVYWYQQALGLGLQFLLWYDEGEERNRGNFPPRFSGRQFPNYSSELNVNALELEDSALYLCASSPIRNSGYTFGSGTRLTVV.

The J gene is TRBJ1-2, the V gene TRBV16; D uncertain. Germline lookup yields CDR1 KGHSY and CDR2 FQNENV. The CDR3 loop spans 12 amino acids. Trimming removed 0 bases from V and 7 bases from J, with 6 bases in between. The CDR3 sequence: CASSQSGAGYTF. CDR3 in DNA: TGTGCCAGCAGCCAATCCGGAGCTGGCTACACCTTC.